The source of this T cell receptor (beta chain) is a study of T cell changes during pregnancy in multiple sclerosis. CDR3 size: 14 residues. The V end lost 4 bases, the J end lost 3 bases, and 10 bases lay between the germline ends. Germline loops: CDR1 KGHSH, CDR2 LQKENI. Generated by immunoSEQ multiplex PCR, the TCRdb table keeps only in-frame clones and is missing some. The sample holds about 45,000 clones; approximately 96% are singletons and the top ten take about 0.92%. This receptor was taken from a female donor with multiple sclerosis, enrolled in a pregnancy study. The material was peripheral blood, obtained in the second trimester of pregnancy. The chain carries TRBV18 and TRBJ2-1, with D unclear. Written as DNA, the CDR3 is TGTGCCAGCTCACAACAGTTCGTCTACAATGAGCAGTTCTTC. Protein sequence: CASSQQFVYNEQFF.